This section outlines one T cell receptor beta chain sequence together with its context. Its antigen is unknown. These data originate in a study of CD8+CD57+ T cells in acquired aplastic anemia. Study-level points and caveats: Patients and controls turned out to have 25 to 35 CD8+ CDR3 sequences in common.

Genomic DNA acted as the template from which TCR beta VDJ combination and CDR3 sequence profiling were carried out. Via MiXCR, TCRdb re-called the reads, giving one row per CDR3 protein. The sample has about 190,000 distinct CDR3 sequences; 40% to 50% are singletons. Patients picked for sequencing had shown CD8+CD57+ cell expansion detected by flow cytometry. The J segment lost 1 base and the V segment lost 9 bases, leaving 4 bases of the junction unmatched. The CDR3 sequence is 13 residues long. Germline-derived CDR1 and CDR2 are SNHLY and FYNNEI. The source is a human donor with aplastic anemia. Sequencing was done on a sample of sorted CD4+, CD8+, or CD8+CD57+ T cells (not recorded which) from PBMCs. The chain carries TRBV2 and TRBJ1-1; TRBD1 matches at 8 bases. In DNA form, the CDR3 reads TGTGCCAGACAGGGGGTAGAGAACACTGAAGCTTTCTTT. Translation gives CARQGVENTEAFF.